These T cell receptor beta chains were read from a single sample in a study of TIL therapy for anti-PD-1-resistant metastatic lung cancer. TCRdb keeps only in-frame clones here, not all; method: immunoSEQ multiplex PCR. The data show tens of thousands of clones, 55% to 75% seen once. The specimen comprised blood, sampled at baseline. Source of these receptors: a person aged 25 to 79 with non-small cell lung cancer. CDR3s include the opening cysteine and the closing phenylalanine or tryptophan. The D gene is left open where the match is weak. For some rows the clone size is stated as once, few or many, or as a class when expanded; others skip it.

TRBJ1-5 many . TRBV2 TGTGCCAGCAGCGACAGTACATTTAGCAATCAGCCCCAGCATTTT CASSDSTFSNQPQHF
TRBJ2-2 few TRBD1 TRBV30 TGTGCCTGGAGTGTACCGGACAGGGACACCGGGGAGCTGTTTTTT CAWSVPDRDTGELFF
TRBJ2-5 . . TRBV7-2 TGTGCCAGCACACCCCCAGGCCAAGAGACCCAGTACTTC CASTPPGQETQYF
TRBJ1-3 . . TRBV6-1 TGTGCCAGCAGTGAACGGGGTGGAAACACCATATATTTT CASSERGGNTIYF
TRBJ1-6 few . TRBV5-4 TGTGCCAGCAGCCGGGAGGGATCCACTTTACCTAATTCACCCCTCCACTTT CASSREGSTLPNSPLHF
TRBJ1-1 few . TRBV6-6 TGTGCCAGCAAGGGACACCCTAACACTGAAGCTTTCTTT CASKGHPNTEAFF
TRBJ2-5 . TRBD1 TRBV11-1 TGTGCCAGCAGCCCTGAAGACAGGGCCCAAGAGACCCAGTACTTC CASSPEDRAQETQYF
TRBJ2-1 . . TRBV13 TGTGCCAGCAGCTTAGTGGGCAGCAGGGAAGCGGAGTTCTTC CASSLVGSREAEFF
TRBJ1-5 . . TRBV12-5 TGTGCTAGTGCCGGAAAGAGGGACCAGCCCCAGCATTTT CASAGKRDQPQHF
TRBJ2-2 . . TRBV27 TGTGCCAGCAGTTTATTGGGCCGGGACCCCGGGGAGCTGTTTTTT CASSLLGRDPGELFF
TRBJ1-1 few . TRBV4-1 TGCGCCAGCAGCCTACCGGCCCCGAACACTGAAGCTTTCTTT CASSLPAPNTEAFF
TRBJ2-1 . . TRBV5-1 TGCGCCAGCAGCCCGGACGCCCACAATGAGCAGTTCTTC CASSPDAHNEQFF
TRBJ1-2 . . TRBV5-5 TGTGCCAGCAGCTTGGCCAGGCGGGACTATGGCTACACCTTC CASSLARRDYGYTF
TRBJ2-3 . TRBD2 TRBV29-1 TGCAGCGTGGCAAGGCGGGGGGCGGATACGCAGTATTTT CSVARRGADTQYF
TRBJ2-3 once . TRBV10-3 TGTGCCATCAGCCCCGGTAGGGACAGCACAGATACGCAGTATTTT CAISPGRDSTDTQYF
TRBJ1-1 . . TRBV6-1 TGTGCCAGCAGGTGGCATAACACTGAAGCTTTCTTT CASRWHNTEAFF
TRBJ1-1 . . TRBV10-3 TGTGCCATCAGCGCCTCGGACACTGAAGCTTTCTTT CAISASDTEAFF
TRBJ1-6 . . TRBV19 TGTGCCAGTAGGATGGACAGCGGGTTCGATTCACCCCTCCACTTT CASRMDSGFDSPLHF
TRBJ1-2 few . TRBV10-3 TGTGCCATCAGGGACGGGAACTATGGCTACACCTTC CAIRDGNYGYTF
TRBJ2-1 . . TRBV11-1 TGTGCCAGCAGCTTCACTAGAGGCCATGAGCAGTTCTTC CASSFTRGHEQFF
TRBJ1-2 . TRBD1 TRBV11-2 TGTGCCAGCAGCACGTTCCGGGACAGGGACTATGGCTACACCTTC CASSTFRDRDYGYTF
TRBJ1-3 . . TRBV4-1 TGCGCCAGCAGCCAAGATTCTGCAGGAGGAAACACCATATATTTT CASSQDSAGGNTIYF
TRBJ2-2 once . TRBV11-3 TGTGCCAGCAGTCTTATAGGGGGAGTGGACGGGGAGCTGTTTTTT CASSLIGGVDGELFF
TRBJ1-1 . . TRBV11-2 TGTGCCAGCAGCTCATACCTAGGGTACACTGAAGCTTTCTTT CASSSYLGYTEAFF
TRBJ2-7 . TRBD2 TRBV5-1 TGCGCCAGCAGGTTGGGTGGTGGGAGGGCCATCTACGAGCAGTACTTC CASRLGGGRAIYEQYF
TRBJ1-1 . . TRBV7-7 TGTGCTAGCAGCCACGGGGGCACTGAAGCTTTCTTT CASSHGGTEAFF
TRBJ2-3 . . TRBV5-4 TGTGCCAGCAGCTTACCAACCACAGATACGCAGTATTTT CASSLPTTDTQYF
TRBJ2-2 . TRBD2 TRBV7-8 TGTGCCAGCAGCCTTCCCCCGGGACTAGCAGAGAACACCGGGGAGCTGTTTTTT CASSLPPGLAENTGELFF